These 8 T cell receptor beta chains were sequenced from one sample in a study of blood T cell repertoires in COVID-19. Here immunoSEQ multiplex PCR was the method, and the copy in TCRdb shows in-frame clones only, minus some. The table records fewer than 400,000 clones, around 82% of them present only once. The sequenced sample was peripheral blood. Receptor source: a man aged 25 to 40 with active or convalescent COVID-19.

This chain joins TRBV5-1 and TRBJ1-1; TRBD1 aligns across 7 bases. Germline V gene sequence: CDR1 SGHRS, CDR2 YFSETQ. With 1 base clipped from V and 4 bases from J, the junction kept 4 bases outside the gene matches. The length of the CDR3 is 14 residues. CDR3 loop: CASSLPGQATEAFF. The DNA for the CDR3 is TGCGCCAGCAGCTTGCCCGGACAGGCCACTGAAGCTTTCTTT.

The chain couples TRBV20-1 to TRBJ2-3; the D is unclear. Trimming pared 3 bases from V and 5 bases from J, leaving 12 bases between. Germline values: CDR1 DFQATT, CDR2 SNEGSKA (reference sequence). There are 13 residues in the CDR3. CDR3 residues: CSASKEIGDTQYF. The CDR3 region has the DNA TGCAGTGCTAGTAAGGAGATTGGAGATACGCAGTATTTT.

About this clone: The same CDR3 can be traced to other DNA sequences in this sample. The CDR3 sequence: CASSLGTASGNTIYF. The CDR3 bases are TGCGCCAGCAGCTTGGGGACAGCCTCTGGAAACACCATATATTTT. The chain employs TRBV5-1 and TRBJ1-3; a weak D match, TRBD1 (6 bases). V lost 0 bases and J lost 0, with 7 bases in between. Germline CDR1 SGHRS, CDR2 YFSETQ. The CDR3 loop spans 15 amino acids. Full variable domain (missing parts from reference TRBV5-1 and TRBJ1-3): KAGVTQTPRYLIKTRGQQVTLSCSPISGHRSVSWYQQTPGQGLQFLFEYFSETQRNKGNFPGRFSGRQFSNSRSEMNVSTLELGDSALYLCASSLGTASGNTIYFGEGSWLTVV.

Here the CDR3 reads CASSPDYREGISQPQHF. The CDR3 nucleotides are TGTGCCAGCAGCCCGGATTACAGGGAAGGGATTAGTCAGCCCCAGCATTTT. The chain joins TRBV7-9 to TRBJ1-5; D is possibly TRBD1 (6 bases). Germline CDR1 and CDR2: SEHNR and FQNEAQ (reference sequence). V was clipped by 5 bases and J by 6 bases, with 23 bases between them. The CDR3 runs 17 residues.

This chain joins TRBV7-2 and TRBJ2-7, with TRBD1 matching 7 bases. This CDR3 is built from 14 residues. V lost 3 bases and J lost 3; bases outside the gene matches: 5. Germline CDR1 SGHTA, CDR2 FQGNSA. CDR3 sequence (DNA): TGTGCCAGCAGCTTGTGGGACAGTAACTACGAGCAGTACTTC. Its protein is CASSLWDSNYEQYF.

To note about this clone: With a far larger clone one base away, a read error is the likely cause. V is TRBV28 and J is TRBJ1-2; no definite D call. The germline CDR1 and CDR2 sequences are MDHEN and SYDVKM. V shed 3 bases and J shed 4 bases, with 6 bases lying between them. This CDR3 comprises 12 residues. The CDR3 DNA reads as TGTGCCAGCAGTTTGGGCAGCTATGGCTACACCTTC. It yields the protein CASSLGSYGYTF.

The CDR3 DNA sequence: TGTGCCACCAGTGATCCGGGGAGCGGGGGGGCCTACAATGAGCAGTTCTTC. Translating it yields CATSDPGSGGAYNEQFF. The chain joins TRBV24-1 to TRBJ2-1, with TRBD2 matching over 10 bases. Germline V gene sequence: CDR1 KGHDR, CDR2 SFDVKD. Trimming at V came to 3 bases and at J to 2 bases, leaving 6 bases not matched to a gene. The CDR3 consists of 17 residues.

This clone was counted between two and nine times. The chain carries TRBV7-9 and TRBJ2-1; 12 bases fit TRBD2. With 4 bases clipped from V and 10 bases from J, the junction kept 17 bases outside the gene matches. The V gene's germline CDR1 is SEHNR and CDR2 FQNEAQ (reference sequence). CDR3 length: 18 amino acids. The CDR3, as DNA: TGTGCCAGCAGCTCCCACCAGGGGGCTAGCGGGAGGGAGCGGGAGCAGTTCTTC. Translation gives CASSSHQGASGREREQFF. The whole variable domain, remainder taken from reference TRBV7-9 and TRBJ2-1, is DTGVSQNPRHKITKRGQNVTFRCDPISEHNRLYWYRQTLGQGPEFLTYFQNEAQLEKSRLLSDRFSAERPKGSFSTLEIQRTEQGDSAMYLCASSSHQGASGREREQFFGPGTRLTVL.